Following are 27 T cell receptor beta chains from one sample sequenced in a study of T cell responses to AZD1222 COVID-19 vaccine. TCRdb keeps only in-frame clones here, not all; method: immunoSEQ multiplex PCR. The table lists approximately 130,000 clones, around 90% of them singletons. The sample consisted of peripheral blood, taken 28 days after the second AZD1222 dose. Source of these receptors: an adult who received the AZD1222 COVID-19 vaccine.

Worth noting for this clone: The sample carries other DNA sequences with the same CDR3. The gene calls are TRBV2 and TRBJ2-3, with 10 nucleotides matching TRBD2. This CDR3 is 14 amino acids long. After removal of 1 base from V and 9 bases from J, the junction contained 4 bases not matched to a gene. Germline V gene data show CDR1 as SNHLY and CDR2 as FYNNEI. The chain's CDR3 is CASSEGLAGDTQYF. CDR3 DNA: TGTGCCAGCAGTGAAGGCCTAGCGGGAGACACGCAGTATTTT.

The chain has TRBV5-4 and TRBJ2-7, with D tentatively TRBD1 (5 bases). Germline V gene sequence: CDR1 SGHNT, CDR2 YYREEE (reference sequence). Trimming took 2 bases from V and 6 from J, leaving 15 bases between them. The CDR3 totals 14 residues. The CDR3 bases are TGTGCCAGCAGCTTAGGGGCAGGGTGGAGCGAGCAGTACTTC. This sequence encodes CASSLGAGWSEQYF. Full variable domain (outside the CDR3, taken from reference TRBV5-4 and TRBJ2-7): ETGVTQSPTHLIKTRGQQVTLRCSSQSGHNTVSWYQQALGQGPQFIFQYYREEENGRGNFPPRFSGLQFPNYSSELNVNALELDDSALYLCASSLGAGWSEQYFGPGTRLTVT.

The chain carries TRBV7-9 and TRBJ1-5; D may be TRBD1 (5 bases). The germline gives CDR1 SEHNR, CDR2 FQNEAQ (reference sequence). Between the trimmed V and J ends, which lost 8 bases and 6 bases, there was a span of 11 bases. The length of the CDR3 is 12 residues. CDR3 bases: TGTGCCAGCGGGAGGGACGGTCAGCCCCAGCATTTT. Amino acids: CASGRDGQPQHF.

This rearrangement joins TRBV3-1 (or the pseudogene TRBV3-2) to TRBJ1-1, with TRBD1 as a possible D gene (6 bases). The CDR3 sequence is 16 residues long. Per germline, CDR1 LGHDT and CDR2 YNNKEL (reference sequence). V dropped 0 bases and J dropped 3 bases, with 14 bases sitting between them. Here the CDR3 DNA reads TGTGCCAGCAGCCAAGAGGGGGCCCCTCCGGACACTGAAGCTTTCTTT. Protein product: CASSQEGAPPDTEAFF.

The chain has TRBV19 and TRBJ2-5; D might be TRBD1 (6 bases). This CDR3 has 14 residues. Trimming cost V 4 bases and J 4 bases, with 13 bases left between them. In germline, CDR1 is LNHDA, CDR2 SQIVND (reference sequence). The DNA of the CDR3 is TGTGCCAGTAGTACCCTCCAGGGGCTAGAGACCCAGTACTTC. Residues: CASSTLQGLETQYF.

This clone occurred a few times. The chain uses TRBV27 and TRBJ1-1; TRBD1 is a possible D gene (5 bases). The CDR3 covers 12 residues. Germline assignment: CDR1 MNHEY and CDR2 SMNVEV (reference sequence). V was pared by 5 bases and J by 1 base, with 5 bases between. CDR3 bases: TGTGCCAGCAGTACAGGGAACACTGAAGCTTTCTTT. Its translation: CASSTGNTEAFF.

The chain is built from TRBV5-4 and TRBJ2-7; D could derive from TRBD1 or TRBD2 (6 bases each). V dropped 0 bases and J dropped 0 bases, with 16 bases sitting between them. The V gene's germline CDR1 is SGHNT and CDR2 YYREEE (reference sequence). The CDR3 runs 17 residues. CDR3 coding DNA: TGTGCCAGCAGCTTGGATGGGGGGCTCAGCCTCTCCTACGAGCAGTACTTC. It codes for CASSLDGGLSLSYEQYF.

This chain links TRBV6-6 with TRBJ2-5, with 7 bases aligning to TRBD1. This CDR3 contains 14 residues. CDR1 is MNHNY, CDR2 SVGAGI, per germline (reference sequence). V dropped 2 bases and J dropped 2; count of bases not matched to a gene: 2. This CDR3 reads CASSYRGQQETQYF. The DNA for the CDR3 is TGTGCCAGCAGTTACCGGGGACAGCAAGAGACCCAGTACTTC.

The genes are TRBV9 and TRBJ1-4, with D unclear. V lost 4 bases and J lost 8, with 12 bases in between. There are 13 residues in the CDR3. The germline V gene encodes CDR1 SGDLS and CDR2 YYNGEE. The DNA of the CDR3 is TGTGCCAGCAGCCCCGGACTCTACGAAAAACTGTTTTTT. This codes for CASSPGLYEKLFF.

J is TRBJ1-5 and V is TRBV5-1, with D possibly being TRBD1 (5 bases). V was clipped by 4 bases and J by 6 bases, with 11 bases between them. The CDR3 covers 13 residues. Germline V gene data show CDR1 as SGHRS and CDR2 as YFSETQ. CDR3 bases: TGCGCCAGCAGCCAGGAGGGGTCTCAGCCCCAGCATTTT. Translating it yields CASSQEGSQPQHF.

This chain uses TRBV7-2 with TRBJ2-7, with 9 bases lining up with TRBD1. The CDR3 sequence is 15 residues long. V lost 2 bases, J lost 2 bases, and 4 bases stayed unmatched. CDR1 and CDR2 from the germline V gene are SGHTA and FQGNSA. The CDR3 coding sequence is TGTGCCAGCAGCTTATGGGGGACAGGGCCCTACGAGCAGTACTTC. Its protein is CASSLWGTGPYEQYF.

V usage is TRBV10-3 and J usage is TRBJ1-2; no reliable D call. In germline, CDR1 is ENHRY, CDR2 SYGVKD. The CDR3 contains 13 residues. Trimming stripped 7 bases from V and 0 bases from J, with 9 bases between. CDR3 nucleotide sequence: TGTGCCATCATGGCCAGTTCTAACTATGGCTACACCTTC. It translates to CAIMASSNYGYTF.

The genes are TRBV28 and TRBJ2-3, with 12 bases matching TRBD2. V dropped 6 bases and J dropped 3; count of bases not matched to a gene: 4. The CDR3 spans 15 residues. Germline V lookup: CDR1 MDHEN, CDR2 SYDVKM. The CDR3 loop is CASSELAGGTDTQYF. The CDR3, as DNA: TGTGCCAGCAGCGAACTAGCGGGAGGAACAGATACGCAGTATTTT.

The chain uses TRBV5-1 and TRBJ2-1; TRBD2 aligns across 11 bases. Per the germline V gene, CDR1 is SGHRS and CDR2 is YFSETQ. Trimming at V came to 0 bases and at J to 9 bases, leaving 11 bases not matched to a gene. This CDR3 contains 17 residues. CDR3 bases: TGCGCCAGCAGCTTGGCTAGCGGGGGGTCCCGGGATGGTGAGCAGTTCTTC. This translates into CASSLASGGSRDGEQFF.

As DNA, the CDR3 is TGTGCCAGCAGTTACTCGAAGTGGGGAGGAGAGACCCAGTACTTC. Its protein is CASSYSKWGGETQYF. J is TRBJ2-5 and V is TRBV6-8, with a weak D call TRBD2 (6 bases). With 0 bases removed from V and 4 bases from J, the gap between germline ends came to 12 bases. Germline V gives CDR1 MNHGY, CDR2 SAAAGT. CDR3 length: 15 residues.

The DNA of the CDR3 is TGTGCCAGCAGTCCGGGTAGGACCCCCGAGCAGTACTTC. Translated, it gives CASSPGRTPEQYF. The genes are TRBV2 and TRBJ2-7; the D is unclear. Germline loops: CDR1 SNHLY, CDR2 FYNNEI. There are 13 residues in the CDR3. The V gene lost 5 bases and the J gene lost 6 bases, with 14 bases spanning the gap.

The CDR3, as DNA: TGTGCCAGCAGCCAAGATCAGGGATGGACAGATACGCAGTATTTT. Its translation: CASSQDQGWTDTQYF. The V gene is TRBV3-1 (or the pseudogene TRBV3-2), the J gene TRBJ2-3, with D possibly TRBD1 on 5 matching bases. Germline CDR1 reads LGHDT; CDR2 reads YNNKEL (reference sequence). CDR3 length equals 15 residues. V was pared by 0 bases and J by 3 bases, with 10 bases between.

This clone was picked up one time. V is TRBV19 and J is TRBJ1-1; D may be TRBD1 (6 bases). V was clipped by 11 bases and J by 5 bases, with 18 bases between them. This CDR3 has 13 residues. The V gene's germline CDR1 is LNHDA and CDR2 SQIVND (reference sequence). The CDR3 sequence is CAVENREGTEAFF. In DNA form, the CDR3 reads TGTGCCGTAGAAAACAGGGAAGGAACTGAAGCTTTCTTT.

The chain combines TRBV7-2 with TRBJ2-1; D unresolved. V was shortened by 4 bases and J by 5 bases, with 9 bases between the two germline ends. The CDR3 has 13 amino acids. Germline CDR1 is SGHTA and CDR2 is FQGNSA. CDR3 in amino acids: CASSSQRDNEQFF. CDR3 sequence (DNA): TGTGCCAGCAGCTCACAGAGAGACAATGAGCAGTTCTTC.

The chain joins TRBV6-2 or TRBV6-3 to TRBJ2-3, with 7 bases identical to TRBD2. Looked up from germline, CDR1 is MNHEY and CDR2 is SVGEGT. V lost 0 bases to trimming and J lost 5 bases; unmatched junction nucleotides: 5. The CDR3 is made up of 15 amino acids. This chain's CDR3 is CASSYSGGAGDTQYF. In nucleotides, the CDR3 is TGTGCCAGCAGTTACTCGGGAGGGGCTGGAGATACGCAGTATTTT.

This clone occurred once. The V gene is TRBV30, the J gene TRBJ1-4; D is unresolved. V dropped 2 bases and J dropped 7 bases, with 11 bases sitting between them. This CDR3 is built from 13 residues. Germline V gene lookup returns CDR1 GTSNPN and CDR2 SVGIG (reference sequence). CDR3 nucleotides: TGTGCCTGGAGTCCCCTATGGCGTGAAAAACTGTTTTTT. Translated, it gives CAWSPLWREKLFF. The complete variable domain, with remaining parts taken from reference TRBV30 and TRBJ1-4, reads SQTIHQWPATLVQPVGSPLSLECTVEGTSNPNLYWYRQAAGRGLQLLFYSVGIGQISSEVPQNLSASRPQDRQFILSSKKLLLSDSGFYLCAWSPLWREKLFFGSGTQLSVL.

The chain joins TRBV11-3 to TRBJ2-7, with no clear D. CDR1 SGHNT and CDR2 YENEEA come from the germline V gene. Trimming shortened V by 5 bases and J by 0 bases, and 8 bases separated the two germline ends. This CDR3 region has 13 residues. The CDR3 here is CASSPDYSYEQYF. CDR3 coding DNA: TGTGCCAGCAGCCCGGATTACTCCTACGAGCAGTACTTC.

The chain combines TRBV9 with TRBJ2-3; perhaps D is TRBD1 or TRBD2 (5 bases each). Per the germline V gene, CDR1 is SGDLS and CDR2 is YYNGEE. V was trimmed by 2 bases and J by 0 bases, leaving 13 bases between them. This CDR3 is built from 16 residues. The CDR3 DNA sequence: TGTGCCAGCAGCGTCGGGGACCCGACAAGCACAGATACGCAGTATTTT. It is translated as CASSVGDPTSTDTQYF.

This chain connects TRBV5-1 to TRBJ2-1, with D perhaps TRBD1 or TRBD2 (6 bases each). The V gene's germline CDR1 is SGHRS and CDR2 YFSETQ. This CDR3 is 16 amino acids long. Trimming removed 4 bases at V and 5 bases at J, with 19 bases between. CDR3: CASSAGQTHRHNEQFF. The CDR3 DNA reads TGCGCCAGCAGCGCGGGACAAACTCATCGGCACAATGAGCAGTTCTTC.

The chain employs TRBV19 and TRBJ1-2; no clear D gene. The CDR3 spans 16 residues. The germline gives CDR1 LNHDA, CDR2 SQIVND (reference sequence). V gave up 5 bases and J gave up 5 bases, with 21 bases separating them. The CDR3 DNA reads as TGTGCCAGTAGTCCCGGGAGGGTTCAAGGGCGGTATGGCTACACCTTC. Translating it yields CASSPGRVQGRYGYTF.

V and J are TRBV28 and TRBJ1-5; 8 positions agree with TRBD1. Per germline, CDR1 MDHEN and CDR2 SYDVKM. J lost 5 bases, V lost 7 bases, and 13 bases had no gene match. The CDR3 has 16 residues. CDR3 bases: TGTGCCAGCAAAAATTCGCCGGGACAGGAGTATCAGCCCCAGCATTTT. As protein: CASKNSPGQEYQPQHF.

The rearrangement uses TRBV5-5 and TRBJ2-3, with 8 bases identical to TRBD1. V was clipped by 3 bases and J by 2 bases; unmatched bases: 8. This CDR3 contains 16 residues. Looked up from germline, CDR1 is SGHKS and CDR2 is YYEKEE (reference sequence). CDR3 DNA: TGTGCCAGCAGCTACGGACAGGGCCCTTCCACAGATACGCAGTATTTT. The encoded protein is CASSYGQGPSTDTQYF.